This passage covers 24 T cell receptor beta chains from one sample sequenced in a study of T-cell memory formation after mild COVID-19. Using its own MiXCR run on the 5' RACE reads, TCRdb lists one record per CDR3 protein. Of about 350,000 distinct CDR3 sequences in the sample, less than 25% are singletons; the top ten hold around a fifth. The sequenced sample consisted of PBMCs or a T cell subset sorted from them (not recorded which). These receptors came from a man in his late teens or twenties who had mild COVID-19 (a few samples of this study predate the infection). Cell type and time point are not known.

The sample holds a few counts of this clonotype. The V gene is TRBV7-3, the J gene TRBJ1-2; TRBD1 is a possible D gene (6 bases). V was shortened by 5 bases and J by 3 bases, with 22 bases between the two germline ends. Germline-derived CDR1 and CDR2 are SGHTA and FQGTGA. CDR3 length: 17 residues. The DNA of the CDR3 is TGTGCCAGCAGCCTATCCCCGGAGGGGGTTATCGACTATGGCTACACCTTC. Translating gives CASSLSPEGVIDYGYTF.

The rearrangement uses TRBV9 and TRBJ1-1; D is possibly TRBD1 (6 bases). This CDR3 region has 15 residues. The V end was cut by 3 bases, the J end by 7 bases, with 19 bases between. Germline CDR1 reads SGDLS; CDR2 reads YYNGEE. The CDR3 loop is CASSATRGHEGEAFF. In DNA, the CDR3 is TGTGCCAGCAGCGCAACCAGGGGCCATGAGGGTGAAGCTTTCTTT.

This clonotype showed up many times. This chain connects TRBV27 to TRBJ1-2; weak D call: TRBD1 (6 bases). CDR3 length equals 13 residues. Germline V gene sequence: CDR1 MNHEY, CDR2 SMNVEV (reference sequence). V lost 4 bases and J 6 bases, leaving 12 bases between the germline ends. Here the CDR3 DNA reads TGTGCCAGCAGTTCCACAGGGACCCATGGCTACACCTTC. Its translation is CASSSTGTHGYTF.

The J gene is TRBJ2-1, the V gene TRBV5-1; D gene uncertain. Germline V gene data show CDR1 as SGHRS and CDR2 as YFSETQ. Trimming cost V 2 bases and J 6 bases, with 6 bases left between them. The CDR3 contains 12 residues. DNA for the CDR3: TGCGCCAGCAGCTTATTACCCAATGAGCAGTTCTTC. This translates into CASSLLPNEQFF.

In its sample, this clonotype was seen a few times. The chain joins TRBV6-2 or TRBV6-3 to TRBJ2-7; D unclear. The CDR3 covers 15 residues. In germline, CDR1 is MNHEY, CDR2 SVGEGT. Trimming stripped 2 bases from V and 0 bases from J, with 11 bases between. The CDR3 DNA reads TGTGCCAGCAGTTACCCTATGGGAAGCTCCTACGAGCAGTACTTC. It specifies CASSYPMGSSYEQYF.

This clonotype was seen only a few times. This chain connects TRBV4-3 to TRBJ2-5, with a possible D match to TRBD2 (5 bases). In germline, CDR1 is LGHNA, CDR2 YSLEER. The CDR3 sequence is 14 residues long. With 4 bases removed from V and 2 bases from J, the gap between germline ends came to 11 bases. The CDR3 spells CASSRTSKQETQYF. The CDR3 DNA sequence: TGCGCCAGCAGCCGGACTTCGAAACAAGAGACCCAGTACTTC.

V gene TRBV4-3 combines with J gene TRBJ2-7; D call uncertain. Germline V gene data show CDR1 as LGHNA and CDR2 as YSLEER. The CDR3 spans 16 residues. V shed 3 bases and J shed 1 base, with 16 bases lying between them. The CDR3 sequence is CASSQTIYPGSYEQYF. The CDR3 region has the DNA TGCGCCAGCAGCCAGACCATCTACCCCGGATCCTACGAGCAGTACTTC.

The table lists this clonotype with a few counts. This rearrangement joins TRBV5-1 to TRBJ2-1, with 8 nucleotides matching TRBD1. The junction had 12 bases not matched to a gene; V was cut back by 4 bases and J by 9 bases. Germline lookup yields CDR1 SGHRS and CDR2 YFSETQ. This CDR3 comprises 15 residues. Here the CDR3 DNA reads TGCGCCAGCAGCCCCCAACAGGGGGTCCGGGGTGAGCAGTTCTTC. Its translation is CASSPQQGVRGEQFF. Complete variable domain (other parts from reference TRBV5-1 and TRBJ2-1): KAGVTQTPRYLIKTRGQQVTLSCSPISGHRSVSWYQQTPGQGLQFLFEYFSETQRNKGNFPGRFSGRQFSNSRSEMNVSTLELGDSALYLCASSPQQGVRGEQFFGPGTRLTVL.

DNA for the CDR3: TGCAGCGTAGAGGGGGGGCCTGGGGCCAACGTCCTGACTTTC. It specifies CSVEGGPGANVLTF. The chain combines TRBV29-1 with TRBJ2-6; D is possibly TRBD2 (7 bases). In germline, CDR1 is SQVTM, CDR2 ANQGSEA. The CDR3 covers 14 residues. Trimming took off 6 bases at V and 2 bases at J, with 11 bases between the two ends.

The CDR3 DNA is TGTGCCACCAGTGGTTTAGCGGGGGGCTCCTACAATGAGCAGTTCTTC. This translates into CATSGLAGGSYNEQFF. This chain uses TRBV24-1 with TRBJ2-1; 10 bases are shared with TRBD2. V lost 5 bases, J lost 0 bases, and 3 bases stayed unmatched. The V gene's germline CDR1 is KGHDR and CDR2 SFDVKD. The CDR3 is 16 amino acids.

For the CDR3, the DNA is TGTGCCAGCAGTTGGGTCAGCACCGGGGAGCTGTTTTTT. This encodes CASSWVSTGELFF. V and J are TRBV7-3 and TRBJ2-2; the D is unclear. Per the germline V gene, CDR1 is SGHTA and CDR2 is FQGTGA. V lost 6 bases to trimming and J lost 4 bases, with 9 bases between them. This CDR3 has 13 amino acids.

The J gene is TRBJ2-3, the V gene TRBV11-2; possible D gene TRBD2, 6 bases. The V gene's germline CDR1 is SGHAT and CDR2 FQNNGV. The V end was cut by 1 base, the J end by 3 bases, with 17 bases between. CDR3 length: 17 amino acids. CDR3 amino acids: CASSLASSARPTDTQYF. The CDR3 coding sequence is TGTGCCAGCAGCTTAGCGTCTAGCGCCCGCCCGACAGATACGCAGTATTTT.

The genes are TRBV7-8 and TRBJ1-5; D is unresolved. The CDR3 is 13 amino acids. The V gene's germline CDR1 is SGHVS and CDR2 FQNEAQ. The ends were cut back, 0 bases at V and 5 bases at J, with 5 bases in the middle. The CDR3 protein is CASSLAIDQPQHF. CDR3 bases: TGTGCCAGCAGCTTAGCTATTGATCAGCCCCAGCATTTT.

As DNA, the CDR3 is TGCGCCAGCAGCCAAGTGAGCCTAGCGGGGGGGTTCAGAGATACGCAGTATTTT. Translation gives CASSQVSLAGGFRDTQYF. The chain carries TRBV4-3 and TRBJ2-3; 12 nucleotides line up with TRBD2. The V segment lost 1 base and the J segment 5 bases; nucleotides outside the gene matches: 10. The V gene's germline CDR1 is LGHNA and CDR2 YSLEER. The CDR3 runs 18 residues.

The chain carries TRBV7-8 and TRBJ2-7; TRBD2 might be the D (5 bases). The CDR3 loop spans 14 amino acids. The V gene's germline CDR1 is SGHVS and CDR2 FQNEAQ. V lost 1 base, J lost 2 bases, and 9 bases lay in between. CDR3 in DNA: TGTGCCAGCAGCTTAGTCCGGGGAACCTACGAGCAGTACTTC. It yields the protein CASSLVRGTYEQYF.

This clonotype was detected once. The gene calls are TRBV20-1 and TRBJ1-5; 9 nucleotides match TRBD1. The V gene's germline CDR1 is DFQATT and CDR2 SNEGSKA (reference sequence). There are 19 residues in the CDR3. After removal of 1 base from V and 0 bases from J, the junction contained 13 bases not matched to a gene. The CDR3 protein is CSARAPGTGSGYSNQPQHF. CDR3 sequence (DNA): TGCAGTGCTAGAGCCCCCGGGACAGGGTCTGGGTATAGCAATCAGCCCCAGCATTTT.

J is TRBJ1-5 and V is TRBV3-1, with D perhaps matching TRBD1 (6 bases). Trimming removed 4 bases from V and 0 bases from J, with 10 bases in between. Germline V gives CDR1 LGHDT, CDR2 YNNKEL (reference sequence). This CDR3 contains 15 residues. The CDR3 here is CASSPYRDSNQPQHF. DNA for the CDR3: TGTGCCAGCAGCCCTTACAGGGATAGCAATCAGCCCCAGCATTTT.

The rearrangement uses TRBV20-1 and TRBJ1-4; D remains ambiguous. This CDR3 is built from 17 residues. Deletions cut 0 bases from V and 4 bases from J, with 18 bases between. The germline gives CDR1 DFQATT, CDR2 SNEGSKA (reference sequence). CDR3 amino acids: CSARDILGQAYNEKLFF. The CDR3 DNA is TGCAGTGCTAGAGATATACTAGGGCAGGCATATAATGAAAAACTGTTTTTT.

In this sample, this clonotype turned up a few times. V and J are TRBV7-9 and TRBJ1-2; no reliable D call. Trimming removed 1 base from V and 8 bases from J, with 14 bases in between. Germline lookup yields CDR1 SEHNR and CDR2 FQNEAQ (reference sequence). The CDR3 is made up of 14 amino acids. CDR3 sequence (DNA): TGTGCCAGCAGCTTAGTCGGAGACACTGGCGGCTACACCTTC. Protein sequence: CASSLVGDTGGYTF.

V and J are TRBV7-9 and TRBJ2-7; 10 bases map to TRBD1. Per germline, CDR1 SEHNR and CDR2 FQNEAQ (reference sequence). This CDR3 has 15 residues. The V segment lost 5 bases and the J segment 6 bases; nucleotides outside the gene matches: 10. CDR3 in DNA: TGTGCCAGCAGCCGTCCCGGGACAGGGGAAAGCGAGCAGTACTTC. Translating gives CASSRPGTGESEQYF.

The J gene is TRBJ2-2, the V gene TRBV7-2; 8 bases fit TRBD2. The trim removed 2 bases at V and 6 bases at J, leaving 2 bases unmatched. Germline V gene sequence: CDR1 SGHTA, CDR2 FQGNSA. This CDR3 has 14 amino acids. CDR3 region: CASSLRGGSGELFF. The CDR3 DNA reads TGTGCCAGCAGCTTACGGGGGGGATCCGGGGAGCTGTTTTTT.

V usage is TRBV28 and J usage is TRBJ2-7; 7 bases fit TRBD1. The junction had 7 bases not matched to a gene; V was cut back by 5 bases and J by 6 bases. The CDR3 has 13 residues. CDR1 and CDR2 (germline): MDHEN, SYDVKM. CDR3 DNA sequence: TGTGCCAGCAGTGACACAGGGGTTTTCGAGCAGTACGTC. This encodes CASSDTGVFEQYV.

This clonotype was seen a handful of times. The chain employs TRBV6-1 and TRBJ2-7, with TRBD1 as a possible D gene (5 bases). This CDR3 comprises 13 residues. Germline lookup yields CDR1 MNHNS and CDR2 SASEGT. Trimming took off 6 bases at V and 2 bases at J, with 11 bases between the two ends. The DNA for the CDR3 is TGTGCCAGCAGAATGACAGCAACCTACGAGCAGTACGTC. This sequence encodes CASRMTATYEQYV.

This clonotype was observed a single time. The chain is built from TRBV24-1 and TRBJ2-5; TRBD1 agrees at 9 bases. CDR3 size: 14 residues. V trimming: 5 bases; J trimming: 2 bases; junction bases outside the gene matches: 2. Germline V gene lookup returns CDR1 KGHDR and CDR2 SFDVKD. The CDR3 loop is CATSVTGGQETQYF. CDR3 nucleotides: TGTGCCACCAGTGTGACAGGGGGACAAGAGACCCAGTACTTC.